These 15 T cell receptor beta chains came from one sample sequenced in a study of human T cells and chemical hapten exposure. The time point is: pre-sensitization, week 0. Sample treatment: therapeutic diphenylcyclopropenone sensitization with weekly scalp DPC. A single record per CDR3 protein comes from TCRdb applying MiXCR to the RACE reads. The top ten clones hold about 2.1% of a sample with more than 250,000 distinct CDR3 sequences, 7% to 10% of them seen once. The material sequenced was whole blood, taken in connection with sensitization to the hapten diphenylcyclopropenone (DPC). These receptor sequences come from a woman in her thirties or forties with alopecia areata. Some clones in this sample may be carry-over from other donors' samples.

This sequence joins TRBV27 and TRBJ2-1; 10 positions match TRBD2. Losses at the gene ends were 4 bases for V and 7 bases for J; bases not matched to a gene: 13. Per the germline V gene, CDR1 is MNHEY and CDR2 is SMNVEV (reference sequence). The CDR3 length is 17 residues. CDR3 coding DNA: TGTGCCAGCAGTTCACGCCCGGGGACTAGCGTTGGTAATGAGCAGTTCTTC. Residues: CASSSRPGTSVGNEQFF.

The J gene is TRBJ1-5, the V gene TRBV6-2 or TRBV6-3; no reliable D call. Germline V CDR1 and CDR2: MNHEY, SVGEGT. Trimming shortened V by 5 bases and J by 7 bases, and 15 bases separated the two germline ends. This CDR3 spans 14 amino acids. The CDR3 is CASSISKGWQPQHF. Written as DNA, the CDR3 is TGTGCCAGCAGTATCAGCAAAGGTTGGCAGCCCCAGCATTTT.

This clonotype was seen more than once but under ten times. The chain employs TRBV7-9 and TRBJ2-7; 9 bases agree with TRBD1. Germline values: CDR1 SEHNR, CDR2 FQNEAQ (reference sequence). Losses at the gene ends were 1 base for V and 6 bases for J; bases not matched to a gene: 7. This CDR3 is 15 amino acids long. CDR3 nucleotides: TGTGCCAGCAGCTTAGGATGGGGGACAGGGACCGAGCAGTACTTC. It specifies CASSLGWGTGTEQYF.

This chain connects TRBV10-3 to TRBJ2-7; TRBD1 aligns across 7 bases. CDR1 is ENHRY and CDR2 is SYGVKD in the germline V gene. V lost 10 bases and J lost 4; bases outside the gene matches: 10. CDR3 length: 13 amino acids. The CDR3 is CATATGDNYEQYF. The CDR3, as DNA: TGTGCCACTGCCACAGGGGACAATTACGAGCAGTACTTC.

DNA of the CDR3: TGCAGTGCTAGAGCAACTAGCGGGTCTTTCCTCTACGAGCAGTACTTC. This translates into CSARATSGSFLYEQYF. The rearrangement uses TRBV20-1 and TRBJ2-7; 9 bases align to TRBD2. There are 16 residues in the CDR3. Looked up from germline, CDR1 is DFQATT and CDR2 is SNEGSKA (reference sequence). The trim removed 1 base at V and 3 bases at J, leaving 10 bases unmatched.

Only a few counts were recorded for this clonotype. The chain combines TRBV20-1 with TRBJ1-1, with D possibly matching TRBD1 (6 bases). V was shortened by 6 bases and J by 0 bases, with 17 bases between the two germline ends. Germline V gene data show CDR1 as DFQATT and CDR2 as SNEGSKA (reference sequence). The CDR3 loop spans 15 amino acids. The CDR3 loop is CSARRGAPMNTEAFF. The CDR3 DNA reads TGCAGTGCCCGTCGGGGGGCTCCCATGAACACTGAAGCTTTCTTT.

The chain combines TRBV20-1 with TRBJ2-3; perhaps D is TRBD1 or TRBD2 (5 bases each). CDR1 and CDR2 (germline): DFQATT, SNEGSKA (reference sequence). The CDR3 runs to 15 residues. Trimming shortened V by 0 bases and J by 2 bases, and 12 bases separated the two germline ends. The CDR3 sequence is CSAREGLAATDTQYF. The DNA of the CDR3 is TGCAGTGCTAGAGAGGGGCTAGCAGCCACAGATACGCAGTATTTT.

This clonotype was seen more than once but under ten times. The genes are TRBV7-2 and TRBJ2-3; weak D call: TRBD1 (6 bases). This CDR3 is built from 15 residues. CDR1 is SGHTA and CDR2 is FQGNSA in the germline V gene. The germline V and J ends were trimmed by 5 bases and 1 base, with 13 bases remaining between them. The CDR3 sequence is CASSRTGTRTDTQYF. Here the CDR3 DNA reads TGTGCCAGCAGCCGTACCGGGACACGCACAGATACGCAGTATTTT.

This clonotype has just a few counts. V gene TRBV6-6 combines with J gene TRBJ2-3, with D perhaps matching TRBD2 (7 bases). There are 17 residues in the CDR3. V shed 4 bases and J shed 4 bases, with 21 bases lying between them. Germline V gene sequence: CDR1 MNHNY, CDR2 SVGAGI (reference sequence). CDR3 nucleotide sequence: TGTGCCAGCAGTTTCCCGGGCTACGGGGGGCATCCAGATACGCAGTATTTT. Its translation: CASSFPGYGGHPDTQYF.

This clonotype came up a few times. This rearrangement joins TRBV12-3 or TRBV12-4 to TRBJ1-3; D is possibly TRBD1 (6 bases). Trimming left V 2 bases short and J 4 bases short, with 12 bases between. This CDR3 has 15 residues. CDR3 coding DNA: TGTGCCAGCAGTTTACGAGGGGGGCCCGGAAACACCATATATTTT. Translating it yields CASSLRGGPGNTIYF.

In this sample, this clonotype turned up a few times. This rearrangement joins TRBV3-1 to TRBJ2-3, with 12 bases aligning to TRBD2. The CDR3 consists of 16 residues. The V and J ends lost 1 base and 6 bases, in that order; junction bases with no gene match: 5. Germline loops: CDR1 LGHDT, CDR2 YNNKEL (reference sequence). Here the CDR3 DNA reads TGTGCCAGCAGCCAAGTCGCTAGCGGGAGGGGGGATACGCAGTATTTT. Its translation: CASSQVASGRGDTQYF.

The rearrangement uses TRBV4-1 and TRBJ2-7, with D maybe TRBD1 (6 bases). V lost 8 bases to trimming and J lost 2 bases, with 22 bases between them. Germline V CDR1 and CDR2: MGHRA, YSYEKL. The CDR3 extends over 16 amino acids. The CDR3 bases are TGCGCCAGCCGAGGACAGTTTACCTTAGGGGCCTACGAGCAGTACTTC. Encoded protein: CASRGQFTLGAYEQYF.

This chain links TRBV7-2 with TRBJ2-7; D is perhaps TRBD1 (6 bases). Germline values: CDR1 SGHTA, CDR2 FQGNSA. The V end was cut by 5 bases, the J end by 1 base, with 15 bases between. This CDR3 contains 15 residues. The CDR3 loop reads CASSPTGLRSYEQYF. CDR3 DNA: TGTGCCAGCAGCCCTACAGGGTTGAGGTCCTACGAGCAGTACTTC.

There are a few counts of this clonotype. The genes are TRBV6-5 and TRBJ2-3; TRBD2 matches 7 bases. Germline-derived CDR1 and CDR2 are MNHEY and SVGAGI. Trimming took 8 bases from V and 0 from J; bases not matched to a gene: 2. This CDR3 is 13 amino acids long. CDR3 protein: CASGRVSTDTQYF. The DNA of the CDR3 is TGTGCCAGCGGGAGGGTTAGCACAGATACGCAGTATTTT.

The chain joins TRBV5-6 to TRBJ2-2; D gene ambiguous. The CDR3 length is 16 residues. CDR1 is SGHDT, CDR2 YYEEEE, per germline. The V end lost 3 bases, the J end lost 0 bases, and 12 bases lay between the germline ends. DNA of the CDR3: TGTGCCAGCAGCTCATACGGGTCTGCGAACACCGGGGAGCTGTTTTTT. Amino acids: CASSSYGSANTGELFF.